Below, 26 T cell receptor beta chains from the same sample are listed, as sequenced in a study of cytomegalovirus exposure and HLA in healthy donors. PCR primers comprised 60 Vbeta and 13 Jbeta primers. Libraries were prepared by immunoSEQ multiplex PCR; TCRdb keeps only in-frame clonotypes and omits some of them. The sample includes 150,000 to 200,000 clones, 62% of them seen just once. The sequencing input was PBMCs. These receptors originate from a middle-aged man in good health and CMV-seronegative.

The rearrangement uses TRBV6-1 and TRBJ2-1; 9 nucleotides agree with TRBD2. This CDR3 is 11 amino acids long. Germline V CDR1 and CDR2: MNHNS, SASEGT. V lost 8 bases, J lost 9 bases, and 2 bases stayed unmatched. The CDR3 protein is CASRAGGEQFF. The CDR3 DNA is TGTGCCAGCCGAGCGGGGGGTGAGCAGTTCTTC.

The chain joins TRBV5-1 to TRBJ1-1; D is perhaps TRBD1 (6 bases). The CDR3 runs to 15 residues. Germline CDR1 and CDR2: SGHRS and YFSETQ. Trimming removed 1 base at V and 4 bases at J, with 14 bases between. The CDR3, as DNA: TGCGCCAGCAGCTTGATCCCCAAAGGGGGCACTGAAGCTTTCTTT. Protein product: CASSLIPKGGTEAFF.

The chain recombines TRBV28 with TRBJ2-2; D is perhaps TRBD1 (7 bases). Trimming pared 5 bases from V and 6 bases from J, leaving 16 bases between. CDR1 is MDHEN and CDR2 is SYDVKM in the germline V gene. CDR3 size: 15 residues. The CDR3 region has the DNA TGTGCCAGCAGTCTCACTACAGGGGAGGCCGGGGAGCTGTTTTTT. It translates to CASSLTTGEAGELFF.

The sample holds a few counts of this clone. J is TRBJ1-2 and V is TRBV7-3, with 7 bases matching TRBD1. V was pared by 10 bases and J by 3 bases, with 11 bases of the junction left unmatched. Germline V CDR1 and CDR2: SGHTA, FQGTGA. The CDR3 is made up of 14 amino acids. CDR3 nucleotides: TGTGCCAACGAGAGGGGTACAGGGGACTATGGCTACACCTTC. This encodes CANERGTGDYGYTF.

The chain uses TRBV6-5 and TRBJ1-5, with a weak D call TRBD1 (5 bases). V lost 11 bases to trimming and J lost 5 bases, with 10 bases between them. The CDR3 consists of 11 residues. Germline-derived CDR1 and CDR2 are MNHEY and SVGAGI. The CDR3 protein is CACGGYQPQHF. In nucleotides, the CDR3 is TGTGCCTGCGGGGGTTATCAGCCCCAGCATTTT.

The chain joins TRBV11-2 to TRBJ2-6; weak D call: TRBD1 (6 bases). Germline V CDR1 and CDR2: SGHAT, FQNNGV. The CDR3 runs 19 residues. The germline V and J ends were trimmed by 0 bases and 2 bases, with 17 bases remaining between them. The CDR3 is CASSLDINRVLAGANVLTF. CDR3 coding DNA: TGTGCCAGCAGCTTAGATATCAACAGGGTCTTGGCTGGGGCCAACGTCCTGACTTTC.

This chain links TRBV7-9 with TRBJ2-1, with 8 bases identical to TRBD2. The CDR3 runs 15 residues. V was clipped by 4 bases and J by 4 bases; unmatched bases: 6. Germline CDR1 reads SEHNR; CDR2 reads FQNEAQ (reference sequence). The CDR3 nucleotides read TGTGCCAGCAGCTCCTTAGCGGGACCTTACAATGAGCAGTTCTTC. This sequence encodes CASSSLAGPYNEQFF.

In this sample, this clone turned up a few times. DNA for the CDR3: TGCACCAGCAGCCAAGGGCAACAGAAGGTCTATGGCTACACCTTC. Its protein is CTSSQGQQKVYGYTF. The chain couples TRBV1 to TRBJ1-2; the D segment call TRBD1 is taken from the table without a DNA check. TRBV1 is designated a pseudogene. CDR3 length: 15 residues.

The chain links TRBV6-5 to TRBJ1-3, with D maybe TRBD1 (6 bases). Trimming pared 6 bases from V and 4 bases from J, leaving 16 bases between. Germline V CDR1 and CDR2: MNHEY, SVGAGI. CDR3 size: 15 residues. For the CDR3, the DNA is TGTGCCAGCAGCCTTAACAGGGTTGAAGGAAACACCATATATTTT. It specifies CASSLNRVEGNTIYF.

This clone was counted a few times. The genes are TRBV7-2 and TRBJ1-3, with a possible D match to TRBD1 (6 bases). This CDR3 contains 16 residues. V lost 5 bases to trimming and J lost 0 bases, with 14 bases between them. Germline CDR1 is SGHTA and CDR2 is FQGNSA. CDR3 residues: CASSRLQGGSGNTIYF. Written as DNA, the CDR3 is TGTGCCAGCAGCCGCTTGCAAGGGGGCTCTGGAAACACCATATATTTT. Drawing the rest from reference TRBV7-2 and TRBJ1-3, the complete variable domain is GAGVSQSPSNKVTEKGKDVELRCDPISGHTALYWYRQSLGQGLEFLIYFQGNSAPDKSGLPSDRFSAERTGGSVSTLTIQRTQQEDSAVYLCASSRLQGGSGNTIYFGEGSWLTVV.

As for this clone: A read error may account for a junction end that differs from germline. The chain combines TRBV7-7 with TRBJ2-3, with D perhaps TRBD1 (5 bases). Looked up from germline, CDR1 is SSHAT and CDR2 is FNYEAQ (reference sequence). The CDR3 consists of 14 residues. CDR3: CASSPGRVADTQYF. In DNA form, the CDR3 reads TGTGCTAGCAGCCCTGGCAGGGTTGCAGATACGCAGTATTTT.

The gene calls are TRBV9 and TRBJ1-3; 8 positions agree with TRBD1. The trim removed 4 bases at V and 4 bases at J, leaving 10 bases unmatched. CDR3 length: 16 amino acids. Germline-derived CDR1 and CDR2 are SGDLS and YYNGEE. The CDR3 DNA reads TGTGCCAGCAGCATCGGACAGGGAGGTAGAGGAAACACCATATATTTT. Its translation is CASSIGQGGRGNTIYF.

The gene calls are TRBV10-3 and TRBJ1-5, with D unclear. Germline V lookup: CDR1 ENHRY, CDR2 SYGVKD. V was shortened by 11 bases and J by 3 bases, with 14 bases between the two germline ends. The length of the CDR3 is 13 residues. The CDR3 region is CAGRGELNQPQHF. The CDR3 nucleotides read TGTGCCGGTCGCGGGGAGCTCAATCAGCCCCAGCATTTT.

The J gene is TRBJ2-1, the V gene TRBV18; 10 bases are a match to TRBD1. This CDR3 has 17 residues. J lost 10 bases, V lost 4 bases, and 16 bases had no gene match. Germline CDR1 reads KGHSH; CDR2 reads LQKENI. CDR3 protein: CASSHPGTGVGPGEQFF. The DNA for the CDR3 is TGTGCCAGCTCACACCCCGGGACAGGGGTTGGCCCGGGAGAGCAGTTCTTC.

The chain couples TRBV14 to TRBJ2-6; D possibly corresponds to TRBD1 (6 bases). V was pared by 4 bases and J by 0 bases, with 13 bases between. The CDR3 covers 17 residues. Looked up from germline, CDR1 is SGHDN and CDR2 is FVKESK. CDR3 nucleotides: TGTGCCAGCAGCCGCCTTACAGGGACCTCTGGGGCCAACGTCCTGACTTTC. Protein: CASSRLTGTSGANVLTF.

V and J are TRBV19 and TRBJ2-1; D is uncertain. The CDR3 has 11 residues. The V end lost 3 bases, the J end lost 7 bases, and 4 bases lay between the germline ends. Per germline, CDR1 LNHDA and CDR2 SQIVND (reference sequence). The CDR3 nucleotides read TGTGCCAGTAGTATCCGGAATGAGCAGTTCTTC. Encoded protein: CASSIRNEQFF.

The genes are TRBV9 and TRBJ2-7; D perhaps matches TRBD1 (7 bases). Germline loops: CDR1 SGDLS, CDR2 YYNGEE. The CDR3 consists of 15 residues. Trimming cost V 0 bases and J 4 bases, with 14 bases left between them. The CDR3 nucleotides are TGTGCCAGCAGCGTAGAAGCAGGGGGGAGGTACGAGCAGTACTTC. Translating it yields CASSVEAGGRYEQYF. Variable domain in full (rest from reference TRBV9 and TRBJ2-7): DSGVTQTPKHLITATGQRVTLRCSPRSGDLSVYWYQQSLDQGLQFLIQYYNGEERAKGNILERFSAQQFPDLHSELNLSSLELGDSALYFCASSVEAGGRYEQYFGPGTRLTVT.

This clone was counted between two and nine times. Other DNA sequences in this sample translate to the same CDR3. V usage is TRBV7-2 and J usage is TRBJ2-3; 8 positions match TRBD2. The CDR3 is 16 amino acids. J gave up 4 bases and V 1 base, and 7 bases lay outside the gene matches. CDR1 is SGHTA, CDR2 FQGNSA, per germline. DNA of the CDR3: TGTGCCAGCAGCTTAGACGCTCGGGGGGGCCCAGATACGCAGTATTTT. This codes for CASSLDARGGPDTQYF. The full variable domain, with the rest looked up from reference TRBV7-2 and TRBJ2-3, is GAGVSQSPSNKVTEKGKDVELRCDPISGHTALYWYRQSLGQGLEFLIYFQGNSAPDKSGLPSDRFSAERTGGSVSTLTIQRTQQEDSAVYLCASSLDARGGPDTQYFGPGTRLTVL.

The rearrangement joins TRBV5-1 to TRBJ2-3; TRBD2 matches at 8 bases. V trimming: 1 base; J trimming: 14 bases; junction bases outside the gene matches: 9. The germline V gene has CDR1 SGHRS and CDR2 YFSETQ. This CDR3 spans 13 amino acids. CDR3 nucleotide sequence: TGCGCCAGCAGCTTGCGAGCGGGGGAAGGGTTGTATTTT. Translation: CASSLRAGEGLYF.

The J gene is TRBJ2-4, the V gene TRBV6-6; maybe TRBD1 (6 bases). This CDR3 has 15 residues. The V gene lost 6 bases and the J gene lost 0 bases, with 12 bases spanning the gap. Germline assignment: CDR1 MNHNY and CDR2 SVGAGI (reference sequence). The DNA for the CDR3 is TGTGCCAGCAGGAGCGAGACAGGAGCCAAAAACATTCAGTACTTC. This codes for CASRSETGAKNIQYF.

The chain has TRBV6-6 and TRBJ1-2; 8 positions match TRBD1. The CDR3 length is 16 residues. The germline gives CDR1 MNHNY, CDR2 SVGAGI (reference sequence). With 6 bases clipped from V and 1 base from J, the junction kept 10 bases outside the gene matches. CDR3 protein: CASSLGDRTNNYGYTF. DNA for the CDR3: TGTGCCAGCAGCCTAGGGGACAGGACAAATAACTATGGCTACACCTTC.

The chain links TRBV2 to TRBJ2-5; maybe TRBD1 (5 bases). Germline assignment: CDR1 SNHLY and CDR2 FYNNEI. Trimming took off 5 bases at V and 0 bases at J, with 13 bases between the two ends. This CDR3 region has 15 residues. CDR3 sequence (DNA): TGTGCCAGCAGTCCCCAGGGAATCAACCAAGAGACCCAGTACTTC. It yields the protein CASSPQGINQETQYF.

This clone was counted between two and nine times. The V gene is TRBV30, the J gene TRBJ2-5, with 8 bases fitting TRBD2. With V trimmed by 3 bases and J by 5 bases, 14 bases remained unmatched. CDR1 GTSNPN and CDR2 SVGIG come from the germline V gene (reference sequence). This CDR3 region has 16 residues. For the CDR3, the DNA is TGTGCCTGGAGAGGGGGACTAGGGACCTCCCTCGAGACCCAGTACTTC. The encoded protein is CAWRGGLGTSLETQYF.

V gene TRBV6-1 combines with J gene TRBJ1-2; TRBD1 agrees at 7 bases. Germline lookup yields CDR1 MNHNS and CDR2 SASEGT. This CDR3 has 15 amino acids. Trimming removed 5 bases from V and 0 bases from J; junction bases left unmatched: 6. The CDR3 loop is CASSTTGTANYGYTF. For the CDR3, the DNA is TGTGCCAGCAGTACTACCGGGACAGCTAACTATGGCTACACCTTC.

This clone was recorded once. This chain joins TRBV11-3 and TRBJ2-6, with 7 bases lining up with TRBD1. This CDR3 has 17 residues. The V gene end was trimmed by 2 bases and the J gene end by 2 bases; junction bases not matched to a gene: 6. CDR1 is SGHNT and CDR2 is YENEEA in the germline V gene. For the CDR3, the DNA is TGTGCCAGCAGCTTACGGGCACAGGGGACTGGGGCCAACGTCCTGACTTTC. This sequence encodes CASSLRAQGTGANVLTF. Together with reference TRBV11-3 and TRBJ2-6, the CDR3 gives the full variable domain: EAGVVQSPRYKIIEKKQPVAFWCNPISGHNTLYWYLQNLGQGPELLIRYENEEAVDDSQLPKDRFSAERLKGVDSTLKIQPAELGDSAVYLCASSLRAQGTGANVLTFGAGSRLTVL.

The CDR3, as DNA: TGTGCCAGCAGCTTATTCCCGGCCGGGGAGAACACTGAAGCTTTCTTT. This gives the protein CASSLFPAGENTEAFF. This chain connects TRBV7-2 to TRBJ1-1; no firm D call. CDR1 and CDR2 (germline): SGHTA, FQGNSA. The CDR3 covers 16 residues. Trimming pared 2 bases from V and 1 base from J, leaving 14 bases between.